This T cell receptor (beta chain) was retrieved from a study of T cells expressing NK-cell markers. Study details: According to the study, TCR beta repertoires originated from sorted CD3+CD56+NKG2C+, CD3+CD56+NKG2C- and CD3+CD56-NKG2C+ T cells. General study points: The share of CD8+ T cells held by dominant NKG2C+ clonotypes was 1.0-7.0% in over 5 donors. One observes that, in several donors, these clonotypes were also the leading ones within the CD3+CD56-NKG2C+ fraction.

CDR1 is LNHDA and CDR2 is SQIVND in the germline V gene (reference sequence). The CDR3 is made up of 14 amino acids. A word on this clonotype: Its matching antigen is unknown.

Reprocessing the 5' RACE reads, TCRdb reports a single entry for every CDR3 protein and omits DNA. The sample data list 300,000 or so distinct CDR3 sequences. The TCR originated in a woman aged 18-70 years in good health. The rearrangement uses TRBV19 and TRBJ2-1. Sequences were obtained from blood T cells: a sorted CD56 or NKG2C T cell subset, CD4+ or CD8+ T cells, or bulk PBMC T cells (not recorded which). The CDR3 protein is CASSIGQVDNEQFF. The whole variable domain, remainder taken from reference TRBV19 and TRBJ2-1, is DGGITQSPKYLFRKEGQNVTLSCEQNLNHDAMYWYRQDPGQGLRLIYYSQIVNDFQKGDIAEGYSVSREKKESFPLTVTSAQKNPTAFYLCASSIGQVDNEQFFGPGTRLTVL.